Reported below is one TCR beta chain. Its antigen target is currently unknown. The record has no base qualities; no much larger clone is one base away. These data are taken from a study of T cell changes during pregnancy in multiple sclerosis (dated by TCRdb to 2018 to 2020). With respect to the entire study: The study examined how the T cell repertoire changed over the course of pregnancy in women with multiple sclerosis.

Library generation was performed with the immunoSEQ multiplex PCR assay. Here the immuneACCESS table is served through TCRdb, limited to in-frame sequences with V and J called. Missing clones are a known gap in these copies; in checked studies unresolved V genes cover under half, and the rest lacks a known reason. The table for this sample lists about 60,000 clones; approximately 90% of them were counted only once. The ten largest clones represent 0.6% to 0.9% of the sample. Trimming leaves V shorter by 0 bases and J shorter by 4 bases, with the junction holding 1 base beyond the gene matches. The germline V gene supplies CDR1 SGHDT and CDR2 YYEEEE. Taken from cysteine to phenylalanine, the CDR3 has 15 residues. Left in the record is the CDR3 DNA by itself, 45 bases read in frame from the first base.

This chain joins TRBV5-6 to TRBJ2-1, and TRBD2 matches 10 of the central bases. The sample was CD4+ T cells from peripheral blood mononuclear cells, taken in the first trimester of pregnancy. The TCR sequence derives from a female donor with multiple sclerosis, enrolled in a pregnancy study. The DNA sequence reads TGTGCCAGCAGCTTGGAACTAGCGGGGTACAATGAGCAGTTCTTC. This codes for CASSLELAGYNEQFF.